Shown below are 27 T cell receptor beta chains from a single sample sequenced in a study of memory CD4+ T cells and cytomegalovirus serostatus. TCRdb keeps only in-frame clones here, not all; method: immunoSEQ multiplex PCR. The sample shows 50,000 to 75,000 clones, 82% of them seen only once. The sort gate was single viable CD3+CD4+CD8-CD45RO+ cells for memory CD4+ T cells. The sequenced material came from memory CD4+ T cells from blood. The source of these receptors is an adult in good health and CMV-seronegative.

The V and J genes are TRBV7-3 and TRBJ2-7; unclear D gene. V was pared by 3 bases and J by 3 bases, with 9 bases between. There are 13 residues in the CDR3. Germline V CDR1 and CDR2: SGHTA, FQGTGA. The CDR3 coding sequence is TGTGCCAGCAGCTTGTACTACGACTACGAGCAGTACTTC. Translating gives CASSLYYDYEQYF.

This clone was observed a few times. DNA for the CDR3: TGTGCCAGCAGAACGACTAGCGGGAGTGGTGAGCAGTTCTTC. It translates to CASRTTSGSGEQFF. The chain uses TRBV6-6 and TRBJ2-1; 12 nucleotides match TRBD2. Unmatched junction bases numbered 6, after V lost 6 bases and J lost 9 bases. This CDR3 has 14 amino acids. Germline V gene data show CDR1 as MNHNY and CDR2 as SVGAGI (reference sequence).

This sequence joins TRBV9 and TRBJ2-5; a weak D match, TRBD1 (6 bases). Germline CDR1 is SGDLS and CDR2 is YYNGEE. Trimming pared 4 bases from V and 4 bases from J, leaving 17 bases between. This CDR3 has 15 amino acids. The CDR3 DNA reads TGTGCCAGCAGCACCGGGACACTCAAGGGAGAGACCCAGTACTTC. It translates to CASSTGTLKGETQYF.

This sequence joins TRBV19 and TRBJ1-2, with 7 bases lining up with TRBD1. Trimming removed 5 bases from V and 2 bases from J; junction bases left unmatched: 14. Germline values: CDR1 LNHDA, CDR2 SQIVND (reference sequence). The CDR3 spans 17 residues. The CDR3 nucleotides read TGTGCCAGTAGTTCCCCGGGACAGCCGAAATTAAACTATGGCTACACCTTC. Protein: CASSSPGQPKLNYGYTF.

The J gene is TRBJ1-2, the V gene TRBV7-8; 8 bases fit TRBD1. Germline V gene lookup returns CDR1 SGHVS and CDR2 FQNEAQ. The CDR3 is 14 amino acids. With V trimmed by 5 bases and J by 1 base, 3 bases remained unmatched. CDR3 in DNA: TGTGCCAGCAGCCTACAGGGGGTTAACTATGGCTACACCTTC. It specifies CASSLQGVNYGYTF. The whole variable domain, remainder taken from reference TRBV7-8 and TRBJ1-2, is GAGVSQSPRYKVAKRGQDVALRCDPISGHVSLFWYQQALGQGPEFLTYFQNEAQLDKSGLPSDRFFAERPEGSVSTLKIQRTQQEDSAVYLCASSLQGVNYGYTFGSGTRLTVV.

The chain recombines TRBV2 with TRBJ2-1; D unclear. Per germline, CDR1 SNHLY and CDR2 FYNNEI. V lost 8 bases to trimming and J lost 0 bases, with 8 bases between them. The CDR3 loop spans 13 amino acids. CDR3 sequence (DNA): TGTGCCAGCGGACGAGGCTCCTACAATGAGCAGTTCTTC. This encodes CASGRGSYNEQFF.

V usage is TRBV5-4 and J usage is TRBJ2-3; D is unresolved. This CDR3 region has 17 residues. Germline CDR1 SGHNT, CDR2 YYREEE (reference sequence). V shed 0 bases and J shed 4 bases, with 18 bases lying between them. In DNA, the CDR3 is TGTGCCAGCAGCTTGGGGGCCCGGGCGAGATCCTCAGATACGCAGTATTTT. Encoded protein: CASSLGARARSSDTQYF.

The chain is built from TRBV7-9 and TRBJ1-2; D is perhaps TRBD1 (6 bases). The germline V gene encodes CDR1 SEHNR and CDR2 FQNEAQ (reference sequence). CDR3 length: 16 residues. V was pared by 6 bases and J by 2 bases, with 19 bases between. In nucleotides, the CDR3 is TGTGCCAGCAGTCCAACCCTTAGGGGGGTCAACTATGGCTACACCTTC. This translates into CASSPTLRGVNYGYTF.

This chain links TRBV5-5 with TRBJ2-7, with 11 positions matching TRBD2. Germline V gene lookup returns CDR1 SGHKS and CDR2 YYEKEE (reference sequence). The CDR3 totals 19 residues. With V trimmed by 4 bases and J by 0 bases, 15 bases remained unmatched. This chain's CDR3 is CASSIWGLAALGDSYEQYF. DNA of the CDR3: TGTGCCAGCAGCATCTGGGGACTAGCGGCACTAGGCGACTCCTACGAGCAGTACTTC.

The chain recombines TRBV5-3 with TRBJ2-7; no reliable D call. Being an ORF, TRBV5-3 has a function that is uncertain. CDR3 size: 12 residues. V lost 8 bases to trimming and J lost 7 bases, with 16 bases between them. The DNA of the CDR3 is TGTGCCAGCAGCCATCGGAAAAGTGAGCAGTACTTC. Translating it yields CASSHRKSEQYF.

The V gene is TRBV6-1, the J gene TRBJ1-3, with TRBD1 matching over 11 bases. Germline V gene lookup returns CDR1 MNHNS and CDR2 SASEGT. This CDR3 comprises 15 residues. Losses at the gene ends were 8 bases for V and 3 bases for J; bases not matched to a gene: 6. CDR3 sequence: CASRGQGASGNTIYF. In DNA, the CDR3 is TGTGCCAGCCGTGGACAGGGGGCGAGTGGAAACACCATATATTTT.

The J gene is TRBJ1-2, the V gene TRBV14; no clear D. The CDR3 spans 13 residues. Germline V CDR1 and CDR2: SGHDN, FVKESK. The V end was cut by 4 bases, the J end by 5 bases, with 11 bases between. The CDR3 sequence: CASSPGYRYGYTF. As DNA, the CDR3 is TGTGCCAGCAGCCCGGGGTATCGGTATGGCTACACCTTC.

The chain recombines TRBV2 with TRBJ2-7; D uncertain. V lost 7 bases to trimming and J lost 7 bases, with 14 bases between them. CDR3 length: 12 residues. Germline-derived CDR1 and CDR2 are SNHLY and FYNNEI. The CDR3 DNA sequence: TGTGCCAGCAAGAGGAGCGCTTTGGAGCAGTACTTC. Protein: CASKRSALEQYF.

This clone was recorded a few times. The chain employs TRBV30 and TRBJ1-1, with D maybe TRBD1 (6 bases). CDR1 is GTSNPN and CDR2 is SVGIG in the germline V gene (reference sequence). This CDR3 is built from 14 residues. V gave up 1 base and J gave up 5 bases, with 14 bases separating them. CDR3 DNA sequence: TGTGCCTGGAGTGGGTCGGGGGGCTGGACTGAAGCTTTCTTT. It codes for CAWSGSGGWTEAFF.

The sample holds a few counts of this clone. As DNA, the CDR3 is TGTGCCAGCAGCTTACAGGACCACACTGAAGCTTTCTTT. Translated: CASSLQDHTEAFF. V usage is TRBV7-3 and J usage is TRBJ1-1; no clear D gene. Germline V lookup: CDR1 SGHTA, CDR2 FQGTGA. The CDR3 length is 13 residues. Trimming shortened V by 2 bases and J by 3 bases, and 7 bases separated the two germline ends.

Here the CDR3 DNA reads TGTGCCAGCAGTTCCTCTACTAGCGGGGGGGCGAATGAGCAGTTCTTC. This translates into CASSSSTSGGANEQFF. The V call is TRBV6-5, the J call TRBJ2-1; 13 bases align to TRBD2. V lost 4 bases to trimming and J lost 7 bases; unmatched junction nucleotides: 7. Germline CDR1 MNHEY, CDR2 SVGAGI. CDR3 size: 16 residues.

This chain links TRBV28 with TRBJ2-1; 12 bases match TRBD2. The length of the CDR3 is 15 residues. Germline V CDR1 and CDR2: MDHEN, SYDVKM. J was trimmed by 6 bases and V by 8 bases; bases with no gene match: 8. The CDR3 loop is CASGLAGGPLNEQFF. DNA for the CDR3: TGTGCCAGCGGTCTAGCGGGAGGGCCTCTCAATGAGCAGTTCTTC. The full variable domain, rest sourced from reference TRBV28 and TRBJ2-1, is DVKVTQSSRYLVKRTGEKVFLECVQDMDHENMFWYRQDPGLGLRLIYFSYDVKMKEKGDIPEGYSVSREKKERFSLILESASTNQTSMYLCASGLAGGPLNEQFFGPGTRLTVL.

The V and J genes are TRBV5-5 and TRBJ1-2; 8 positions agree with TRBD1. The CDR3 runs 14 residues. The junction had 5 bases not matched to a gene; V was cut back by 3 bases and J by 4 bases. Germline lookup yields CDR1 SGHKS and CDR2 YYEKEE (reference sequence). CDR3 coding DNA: TGTGCCAGCAGCTGGGACAGGACGTCCTATGGCTACACCTTC. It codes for CASSWDRTSYGYTF.

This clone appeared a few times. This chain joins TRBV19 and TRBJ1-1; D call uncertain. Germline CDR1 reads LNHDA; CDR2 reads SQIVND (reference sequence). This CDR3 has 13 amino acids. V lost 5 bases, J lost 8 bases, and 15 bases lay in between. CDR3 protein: CASSSSGGLEAFF. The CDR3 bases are TGTGCCAGTAGTTCGTCCGGAGGGTTAGAAGCTTTCTTT.

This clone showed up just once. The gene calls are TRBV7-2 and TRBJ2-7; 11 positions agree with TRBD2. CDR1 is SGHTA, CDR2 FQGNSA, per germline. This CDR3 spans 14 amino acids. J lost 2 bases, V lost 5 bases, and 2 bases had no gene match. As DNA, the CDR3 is TGTGCCAGCAGCGGGGGACTAGCGGCCTACGAGCAGTACTTC. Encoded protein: CASSGGLAAYEQYF.

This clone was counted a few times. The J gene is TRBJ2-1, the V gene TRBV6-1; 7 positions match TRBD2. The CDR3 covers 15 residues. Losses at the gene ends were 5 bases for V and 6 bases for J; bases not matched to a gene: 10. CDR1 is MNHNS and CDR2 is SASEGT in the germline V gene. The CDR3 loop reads CASSLSREGFNEQFF. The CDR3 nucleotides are TGTGCCAGCAGTCTATCTAGGGAGGGCTTCAATGAGCAGTTCTTC.

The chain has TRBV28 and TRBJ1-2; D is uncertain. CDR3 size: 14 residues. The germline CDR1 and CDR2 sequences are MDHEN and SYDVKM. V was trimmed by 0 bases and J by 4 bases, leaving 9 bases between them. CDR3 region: CASSLWGSGYGYTF. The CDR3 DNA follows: TGTGCCAGCAGTTTATGGGGATCCGGCTATGGCTACACCTTC.

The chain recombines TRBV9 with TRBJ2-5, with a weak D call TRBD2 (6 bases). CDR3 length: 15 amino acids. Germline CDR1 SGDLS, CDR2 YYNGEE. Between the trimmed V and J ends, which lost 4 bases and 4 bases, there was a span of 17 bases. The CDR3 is CASSPQTSSAETQYF. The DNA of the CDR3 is TGTGCCAGCAGCCCCCAGACTAGTTCAGCAGAGACCCAGTACTTC.

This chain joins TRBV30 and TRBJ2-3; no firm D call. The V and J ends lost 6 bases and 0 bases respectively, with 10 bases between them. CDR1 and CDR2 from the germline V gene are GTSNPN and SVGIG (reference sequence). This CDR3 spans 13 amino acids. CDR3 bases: TGTGCCTGCACCGGTTTTAGCACAGATACGCAGTATTTT. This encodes CACTGFSTDTQYF.

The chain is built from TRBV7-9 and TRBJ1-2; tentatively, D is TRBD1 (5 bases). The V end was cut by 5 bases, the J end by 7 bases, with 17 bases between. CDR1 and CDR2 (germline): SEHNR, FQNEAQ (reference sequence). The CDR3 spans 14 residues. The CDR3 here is CASSASGGAGGYTF. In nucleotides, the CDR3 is TGTGCCAGCAGCGCCTCGGGAGGGGCCGGTGGCTACACCTTC.

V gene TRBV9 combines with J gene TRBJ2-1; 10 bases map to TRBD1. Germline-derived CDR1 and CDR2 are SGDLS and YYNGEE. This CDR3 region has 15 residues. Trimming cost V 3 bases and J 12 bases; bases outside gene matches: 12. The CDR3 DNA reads TGTGCCAGCAGCGCCCGGACAGGGGGGCGGGTGTCGCAGTTCTTC. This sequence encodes CASSARTGGRVSQFF. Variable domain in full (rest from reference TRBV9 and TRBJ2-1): DSGVTQTPKHLITATGQRVTLRCSPRSGDLSVYWYQQSLDQGLQFLIQYYNGEERAKGNILERFSAQQFPDLHSELNLSSLELGDSALYFCASSARTGGRVSQFFGPGTRLTVL.

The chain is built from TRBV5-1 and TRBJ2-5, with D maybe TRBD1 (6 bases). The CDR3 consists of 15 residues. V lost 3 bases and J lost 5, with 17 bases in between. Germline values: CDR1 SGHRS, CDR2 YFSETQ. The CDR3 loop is CASSSNTGYQETQYF. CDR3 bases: TGCGCCAGCAGCTCCAACACAGGGTATCAGGAGACCCAGTACTTC.